This T cell receptor (beta chain) was sequenced in a study of T cells after yellow fever vaccination. Study-wide findings and caveats: It was a weaker secondary response, yet one that peaked faster, at day 5 versus 15.

This clonotype was seen a handful of times. Its specificity is unknown. The authors made TCR cDNA by 5'RACE template switching, adding a universal primer site and UMIs. TCRdb re-derived calls from the 5' RACE reads in MiXCR, one entry per CDR3 protein. Of under 250,000 distinct CDR3 sequences listed, less than 3.5% are singletons. The CDR3 covers 13 residues. V dropped 0 bases and J dropped 11 bases, with 13 bases sitting between them. Germline V gene data show CDR1 as SGHTA and CDR2 as FQGNSA. The TCR originated in a man younger than 30 who received the YFV17D yellow fever vaccine. The chain links TRBV7-2 to TRBJ1-1; unclear D gene. This material consisted of CD4+ T cells sorted from PBMCs, taken 10 days after the yellow fever booster vaccination. The CDR3 is CASSLAQTARAFF. For the CDR3, the DNA is TGTGCCAGCAGCTTAGCACAGACCGCCCGGGCTTTCTTT. Supplemented by reference TRBV7-2 and TRBJ1-1, the full variable domain reads GAGVSQSPSNKVTEKGKDVELRCDPISGHTALYWYRQSLGQGLEFLIYFQGNSAPDKSGLPSDRFSAERTGGSVSTLTIQRTQQEDSAVYLCASSLAQTARAFFGQGTRLTVV.